This T cell receptor (beta chain) is drawn from a study of shared clonotypes between healthy human individuals. Study results and limitations: A reduction in generation probabilities was seen for non-shared clonotypes relative to those shared by all four donors.

The V gene end was trimmed by 5 bases and the J gene end by 8 bases; junction bases not matched to a gene: 5. CDR1 and CDR2 from the germline V gene are SGHTA and FQGNSA. The CDR3 has 13 amino acids. This clone occurred once. What it binds is not known. In replicate PCRs of sorted subsets, roughly 200 ng DNA, about 30,000 T cell genomes, was used. Sequenced by immunoSEQ multiplex PCR; TCRdb stores in-frame clones only, minus some. Counted here are about 1.1 million clones, roughly 80% occurring once; the ten biggest clones make up 0.85% to 1%. The sequenced material came from memory CD4+ T cells from PBMCs. Indicated subset: CD45RA-negative fraction. The sequence derives from a man between 18 and 35 years old in good health. Some clones in this sample may be carry-over from other donors' samples. The gene calls are TRBV7-2 and TRBJ1-4; 7 nucleotides line up with TRBD1. In DNA, the CDR3 is TGTGCCAGCAGCAAAAGGGGGCCCGAAAAACTGTTTTTT. Translating gives CASSKRGPEKLFF.